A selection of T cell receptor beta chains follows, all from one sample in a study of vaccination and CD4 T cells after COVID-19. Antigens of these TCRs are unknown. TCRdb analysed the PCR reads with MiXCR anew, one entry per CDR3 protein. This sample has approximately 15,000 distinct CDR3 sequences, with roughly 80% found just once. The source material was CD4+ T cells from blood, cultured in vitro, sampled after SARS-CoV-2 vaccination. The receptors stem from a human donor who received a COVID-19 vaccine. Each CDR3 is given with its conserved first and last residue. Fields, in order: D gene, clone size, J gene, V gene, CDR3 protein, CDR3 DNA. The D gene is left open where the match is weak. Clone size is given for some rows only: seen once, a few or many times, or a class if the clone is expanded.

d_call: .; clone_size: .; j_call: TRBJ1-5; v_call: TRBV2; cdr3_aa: CASSAGRRQHF; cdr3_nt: TGTGCCAGCAGTGCAGGTCGGCGCCAGCATTTT
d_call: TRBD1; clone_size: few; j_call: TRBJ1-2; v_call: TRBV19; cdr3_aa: CASSTPGQGHYGYTF; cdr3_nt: TGTGCCAGTAGTACCCCGGGACAGGGGCACTATGGCTACACCTTC
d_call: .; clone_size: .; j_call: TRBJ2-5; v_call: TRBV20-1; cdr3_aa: CSAQTPGHLEETQYF; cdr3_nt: TGCAGTGCTCAGACTCCGGGACATTTGGAAGAGACCCAGTACTTC
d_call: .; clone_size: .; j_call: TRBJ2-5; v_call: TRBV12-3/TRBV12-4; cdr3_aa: CASSLESGETQYF; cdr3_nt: TGTGCCAGCAGTTTAGAAAGCGGGGAGACCCAGTACTTC
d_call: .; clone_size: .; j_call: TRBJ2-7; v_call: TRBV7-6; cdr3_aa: CASSLELSSYEQYF; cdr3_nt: TGCGCCAGCAGCTTAGAGTTGAGCTCCTACGAGCAGTACTTC
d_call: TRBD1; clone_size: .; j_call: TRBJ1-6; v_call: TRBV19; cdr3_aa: CASSMPTGTGINSPLHF; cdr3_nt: TGTGCCAGTAGTATGCCCACCGGGACAGGAATTAATTCACCCCTCCACTTT
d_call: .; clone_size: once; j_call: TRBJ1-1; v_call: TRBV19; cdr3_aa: CASSQSFEDTEAFF; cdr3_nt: TGTGCCAGTAGCCAATCTTTTGAGGACACTGAAGCTTTCTTT
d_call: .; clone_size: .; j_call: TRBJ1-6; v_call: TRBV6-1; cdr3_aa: CASSRGSSYNSPLHF; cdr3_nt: TGTGCCAGCAGTCGCGGGAGCTCCTATAATTCACCCCTCCACTTT
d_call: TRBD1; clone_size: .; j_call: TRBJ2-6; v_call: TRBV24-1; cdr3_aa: CATSGWGTGLSGANVLTF; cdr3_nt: TGTGCCACCAGTGGATGGGGGACAGGCCTCTCTGGGGCCAACGTCCTGACTTTC
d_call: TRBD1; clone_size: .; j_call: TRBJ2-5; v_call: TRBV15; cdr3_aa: CATSRDRDSHETRYF; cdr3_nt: TGTGCCACCAGCAGAGATAGGGACAGCCACGAGACCCGGTACTTC
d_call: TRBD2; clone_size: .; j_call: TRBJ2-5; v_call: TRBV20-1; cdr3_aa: CSAMASGAETQYF; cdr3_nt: TGCAGTGCTATGGCTAGCGGGGCAGAGACCCAGTACTTC
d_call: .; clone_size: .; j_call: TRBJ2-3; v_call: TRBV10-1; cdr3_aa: CASSPGERGGGTDTQYF; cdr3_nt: TGCGCCAGCAGTCCAGGTGAACGGGGAGGGGGAACAGATACGCAGTATTTT
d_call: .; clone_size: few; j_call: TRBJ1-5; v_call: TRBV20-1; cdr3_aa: CSSSRGALGNQPQHF; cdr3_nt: TGCAGCTCAAGCCGGGGGGCGCTGGGCAATCAGCCCCAGCATTTT
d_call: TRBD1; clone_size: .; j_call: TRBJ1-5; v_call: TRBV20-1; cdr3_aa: CSAEGTGVQPQHF; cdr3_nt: TGCAGTGCTGAGGGGACAGGGGTCCAGCCCCAGCATTTT
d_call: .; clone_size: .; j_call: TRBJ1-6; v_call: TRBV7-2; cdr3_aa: CASSLAGANSPLHF; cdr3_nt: TGTGCCAGCAGCTTGGCAGGGGCTAATTCACCCCTCCACTTT
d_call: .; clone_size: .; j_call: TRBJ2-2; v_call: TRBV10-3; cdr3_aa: CAISVMGGNTGELFF; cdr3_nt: TGTGCCATCAGTGTAATGGGGGGAAACACCGGGGAGCTGTTTTTT
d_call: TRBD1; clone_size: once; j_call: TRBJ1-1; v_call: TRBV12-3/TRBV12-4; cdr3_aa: CASRSGTGSFRNTEAFF; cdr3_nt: TGTGCCAGCAGGTCCGGGACAGGATCCTTCCGTAACACTGAAGCTTTCTTT
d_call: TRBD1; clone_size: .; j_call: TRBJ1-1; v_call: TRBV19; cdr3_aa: CASRYHGTGEGTEAFF; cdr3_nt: TGTGCCAGTAGATACCACGGGACAGGGGAGGGTACTGAAGCTTTCTTT
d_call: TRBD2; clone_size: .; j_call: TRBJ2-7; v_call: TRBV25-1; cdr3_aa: CASSEPGTSSYEQYF; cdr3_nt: TGTGCCAGCAGTGAACCGGGGACTAGCTCCTACGAGCAGTACTTC
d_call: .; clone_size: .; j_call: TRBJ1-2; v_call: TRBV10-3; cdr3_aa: CAIRGDGPFGYTF; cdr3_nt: TGTGCCATCAGAGGAGACGGGCCTTTTGGCTACACCTTC
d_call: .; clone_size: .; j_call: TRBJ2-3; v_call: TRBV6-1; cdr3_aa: CASSEQFNTDTQYF; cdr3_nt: TGTGCCAGCAGTGAGCAGTTTAACACAGATACGCAGTATTTT
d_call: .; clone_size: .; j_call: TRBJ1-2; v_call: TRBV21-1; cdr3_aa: CASSHLLFLRWQGGGYTF; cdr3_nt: TGTGCCAGCAGCCACCTACTATTCTTAAGGTGGCAGGGAGGTGGCTACACCTTC
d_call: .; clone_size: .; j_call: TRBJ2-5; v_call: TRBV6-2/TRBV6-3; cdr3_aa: CASSQNSLDQETQYF; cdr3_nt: TGTGCCAGCAGCCAAAACTCACTAGATCAAGAGACCCAGTACTTC
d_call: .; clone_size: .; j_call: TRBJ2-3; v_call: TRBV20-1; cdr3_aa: CSARVGTSTDTQYF; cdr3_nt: TGCAGTGCTAGAGTTGGGACTAGCACAGATACGCAGTATTTT
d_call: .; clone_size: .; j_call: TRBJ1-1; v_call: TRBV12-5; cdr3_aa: CASGLVPGNTEAFF; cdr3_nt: TGTGCTAGTGGTTTGGTACCAGGGAACACTGAAGCTTTCTTT
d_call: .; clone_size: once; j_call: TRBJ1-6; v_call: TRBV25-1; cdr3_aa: CASSEDPTFSPLHF; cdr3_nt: TGTGCCAGCAGCGAGGATCCCACTTTTTCACCCCTCCACTTT
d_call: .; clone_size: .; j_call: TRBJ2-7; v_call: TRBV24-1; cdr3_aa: CATSDWRGAGSYEQYF; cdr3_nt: TGTGCCACCAGTGATTGGAGGGGGGCAGGATCCTACGAGCAGTACTTC
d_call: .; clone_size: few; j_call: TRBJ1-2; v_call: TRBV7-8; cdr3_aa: CASSLVGGLRNYGYTF; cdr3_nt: TGTGCCAGCAGCTTAGTGGGGGGGCTAAGAAACTATGGCTACACCTTC
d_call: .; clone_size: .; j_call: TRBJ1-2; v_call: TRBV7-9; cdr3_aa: CASSPPVSNYGYTF; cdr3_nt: TGTGCCAGCAGCCCCCCGGTCTCTAACTATGGCTACACCTTC
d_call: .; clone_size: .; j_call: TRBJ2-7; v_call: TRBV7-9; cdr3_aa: CASSQRSGAYEQYF; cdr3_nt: TGTGCCAGCAGCCAGCGTTCAGGGGCCTACGAGCAGTACTTC
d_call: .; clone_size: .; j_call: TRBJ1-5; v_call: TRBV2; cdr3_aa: CASSEAANSNQPQHF; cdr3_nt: TGTGCCAGCAGTGAAGCGGCAAATAGCAATCAGCCCCAGCATTTT
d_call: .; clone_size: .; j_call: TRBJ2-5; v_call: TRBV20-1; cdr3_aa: CSARASRGAGTQYF; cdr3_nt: TGCAGTGCTAGAGCTAGCCGGGGGGCGGGGACCCAGTACTTC
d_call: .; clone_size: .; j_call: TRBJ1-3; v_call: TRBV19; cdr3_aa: CASSRAGDSGNTIYF; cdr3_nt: TGTGCCAGTAGTAGGGCTGGCGACTCTGGAAACACCATATATTTT
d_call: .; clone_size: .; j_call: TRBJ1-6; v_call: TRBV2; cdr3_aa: CASSEGRYTWSSGGAANSPLHF; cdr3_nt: TGTGCCAGCAGTGAGGGTCGGTACACATGGAGCTCGGGGGGGGCCGCTAATTCACCCCTCCACTTT
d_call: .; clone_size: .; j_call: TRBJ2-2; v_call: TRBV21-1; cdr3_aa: CASSINRGLDTGELFF; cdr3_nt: TGTGCCAGCAGCATAAACAGGGGGCTGGACACCGGGGAGCTGTTTTTT
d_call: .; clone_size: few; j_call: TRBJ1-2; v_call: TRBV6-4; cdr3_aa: CASSDQGPNYGYTF; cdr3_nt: TGTGCCAGCAGTGACCAGGGGCCAAACTATGGCTACACCTTC
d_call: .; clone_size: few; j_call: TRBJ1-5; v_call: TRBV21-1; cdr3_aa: CASSPGQNSNQPQHF; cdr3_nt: TGTGCCAGCAGCCCGGGACAGAATAGCAATCAGCCCCAGCATTTT
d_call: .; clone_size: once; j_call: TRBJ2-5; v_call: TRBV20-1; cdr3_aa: CSARDPLSGTQYF; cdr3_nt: TGCAGTGCTAGAGACCCGTTATCAGGGACCCAGTACTTC
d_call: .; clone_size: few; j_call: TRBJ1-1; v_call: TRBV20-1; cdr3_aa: CSASSANTEAFF; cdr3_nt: TGCAGTGCTAGTTCGGCGAACACTGAAGCTTTCTTT
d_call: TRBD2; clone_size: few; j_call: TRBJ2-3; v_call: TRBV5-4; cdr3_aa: CASSLTAGGETDTQYF; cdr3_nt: TGTGCCAGCAGCTTGACAGCGGGGGGCGAAACAGATACGCAGTATTTT